One sample yielded the 4 T cell receptor beta chains listed below, sequenced in a study of shared clonotypes between healthy human individuals. Profiled with immunoSEQ multiplex PCR; TCRdb holds only in-frame clones, not every one. The sample comprises about a million clones, around 75% of which are singletons, and over 1.3% rests with the top ten. Sequenced: memory CD4+ T cells sorted from blood. The subset was: CD45RA-negative fraction. These receptors all stem from a man younger than 35 in good health.

This rearrangement joins TRBV14 to TRBJ2-3; D not resolved. V was pared by 0 bases and J by 0 bases, with 10 bases between. The length of the CDR3 is 16 residues. Germline lookup yields CDR1 SGHDN and CDR2 FVKESK. The CDR3 protein is CASSQDPPVSTDTQYF. The CDR3 nucleotides are TGTGCCAGCAGCCAAGATCCGCCCGTAAGCACAGATACGCAGTATTTT.

As regards this clone: Since a far larger clone is one base different, this is likely a read error. This chain joins TRBV7-9 and TRBJ2-3; D unresolved. Germline V lookup: CDR1 SEHNR, CDR2 FQNEAQ (reference sequence). The CDR3 is made up of 12 amino acids. Trimming shortened V by 1 base and J by 4 bases, and 3 bases separated the two germline ends. In DNA, the CDR3 is TGTGCCAGCAGCTTAGGGGCAGATACGCAGTATTTT. Encoded protein: CASSLGADTQYF.

The V gene is TRBV29-1, the J gene TRBJ2-3; D call uncertain. The CDR3 covers 14 residues. Per the germline V gene, CDR1 is SQVTM and CDR2 is ANQGSEA. V lost 5 bases, J lost 2 bases, and 14 bases lay in between. The CDR3 DNA sequence: TGCAGCGTTCGAAGGGCCTCTAACACAGATACGCAGTATTTT. It codes for CSVRRASNTDTQYF.

A word on this clone: The same CDR3 also results from other DNA sequences found in this sample. This rearrangement joins TRBV5-1 to TRBJ2-2; D remains ambiguous. With 5 bases removed from V and 1 base from J, the gap between germline ends came to 9 bases. Germline V lookup: CDR1 SGHRS, CDR2 YFSETQ. This CDR3 spans 14 amino acids. Here the CDR3 reads CASSSNRNTGELFF. The DNA for the CDR3 is TGCGCCAGCAGTTCGAACAGGAACACCGGGGAGCTGTTTTTT.